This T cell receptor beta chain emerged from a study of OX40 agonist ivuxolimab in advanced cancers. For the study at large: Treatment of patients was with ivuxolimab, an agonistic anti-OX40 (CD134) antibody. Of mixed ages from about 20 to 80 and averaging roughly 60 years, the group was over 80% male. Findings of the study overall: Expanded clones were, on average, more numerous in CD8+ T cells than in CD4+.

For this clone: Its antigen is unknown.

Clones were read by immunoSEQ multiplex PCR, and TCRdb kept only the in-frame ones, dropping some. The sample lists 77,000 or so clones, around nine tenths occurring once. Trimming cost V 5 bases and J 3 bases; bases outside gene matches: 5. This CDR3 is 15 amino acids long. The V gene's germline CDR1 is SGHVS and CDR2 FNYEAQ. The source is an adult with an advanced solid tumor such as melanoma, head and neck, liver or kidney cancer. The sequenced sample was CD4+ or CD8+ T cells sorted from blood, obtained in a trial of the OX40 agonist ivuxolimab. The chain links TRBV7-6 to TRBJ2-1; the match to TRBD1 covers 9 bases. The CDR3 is CASSQGQGLYNEQFF. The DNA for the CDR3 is TGTGCCAGCAGCCAGGGACAGGGCCTCTACAATGAGCAGTTCTTC.